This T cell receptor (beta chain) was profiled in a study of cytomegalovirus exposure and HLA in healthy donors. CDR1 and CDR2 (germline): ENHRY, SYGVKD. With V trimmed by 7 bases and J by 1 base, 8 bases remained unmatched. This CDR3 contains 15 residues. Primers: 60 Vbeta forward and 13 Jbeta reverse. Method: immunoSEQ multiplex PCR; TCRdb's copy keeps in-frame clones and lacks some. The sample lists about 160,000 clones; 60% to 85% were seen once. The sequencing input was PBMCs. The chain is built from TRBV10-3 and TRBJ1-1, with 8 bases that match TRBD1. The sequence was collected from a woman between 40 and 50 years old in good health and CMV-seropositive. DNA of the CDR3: TGTGCCATCACTATCGACAGGGGACGGAACACTGAAGCTTTCTTT. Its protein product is CAITIDRGRNTEAFF.